Reported below is one T cell receptor (beta chain). Antigen specificity is unknown. The data are from a study of cytomegalovirus exposure and HLA in healthy donors. Trimming at V came to 2 bases and at J to 5 bases, leaving 10 bases not matched to a gene. CDR1 SGHNT and CDR2 YYREEE come from the germline V gene (reference sequence). The CDR3 totals 16 residues. General study results and limits: It was reported that TCR beta sequences correctly inferred the HLA-A and HLA-B alleles for most subjects. The authors listed 164 TCR beta chains as cytomegalovirus-associated.

In the PCR, 60 Vbeta and 13 Jbeta primers were used. TCRdb's copy holds only in-frame clones and misses some; the assay was immunoSEQ multiplex PCR. The profile covers around 100,000 clones, with under 80% appearing a single time and approximately 10% taken by the ten largest. Sequenced input: PBMCs. The J gene is TRBJ1-1, the V gene TRBV5-4, with 9 bases fitting TRBD1. This sequence was found in a woman under 30 in good health and CMV-seropositive. The CDR3 DNA sequence: TGTGCCAGCAGCTTTGGGACAGGGCGGTTGGCTACTGAAGCTTTCTTT. Its translation is CASSFGTGRLATEAFF.